The next 22 T cell receptor beta chains were all read from a single sample in a study of cytomegalovirus exposure and HLA in healthy donors. The PCR made use of 60 Vbeta and 13 Jbeta primers. Generated by immunoSEQ multiplex PCR, the TCRdb table keeps only in-frame clones and is missing some. The table includes about 90,000 clones, roughly 84% detected once. Sequencing used PBMCs. The receptors here all came from a young man in good health and CMV-seronegative.

This chain links TRBV27 with TRBJ1-1; TRBD1 matches at 9 bases. This CDR3 is 11 amino acids long. In germline, CDR1 is MNHEY, CDR2 SMNVEV (reference sequence). V was clipped by 8 bases and J by 11 bases; unmatched bases: 6. The CDR3 sequence is CASQNRGHAFF. In DNA, the CDR3 is TGTGCCAGCCAAAACAGGGGGCATGCTTTCTTT.

The chain uses TRBV7-9 and TRBJ1-1; D unclear. Deletions cut 1 base from V and 1 base from J, with 7 bases between. Germline lookup yields CDR1 SEHNR and CDR2 FQNEAQ (reference sequence). The CDR3 extends over 14 amino acids. CDR3 loop: CASSLEAGNTEAFF. The CDR3 coding sequence is TGTGCCAGCAGCTTAGAGGCAGGGAACACTGAAGCTTTCTTT.

The sample holds one count of this clone. V and J are TRBV15 and TRBJ2-6; TRBD1 is a possible D gene (6 bases). The CDR3 has 18 amino acids. Trimming took off 3 bases at V and 0 bases at J, with 15 bases between the two ends. Germline V gives CDR1 LNHNV, CDR2 YYDKDF (reference sequence). The CDR3 region is CATSRLQGWGSGANVLTF. The CDR3, as DNA: TGTGCCACCAGCAGGCTACAGGGATGGGGCTCTGGGGCCAACGTCCTGACTTTC.

This rearrangement joins TRBV5-5 to TRBJ2-7, with TRBD1 as a possible D gene (6 bases). Germline lookup yields CDR1 SGHKS and CDR2 YYEKEE (reference sequence). The V end was cut by 4 bases, the J end by 0 bases, with 14 bases between. The CDR3 is made up of 15 amino acids. The CDR3 sequence: CASSRAYRDSYEQYF. CDR3 nucleotide sequence: TGTGCCAGCAGCCGGGCATACAGGGACTCCTACGAGCAGTACTTC. Looking up the rest from reference TRBV5-5 and TRBJ2-7 gives the full variable domain: DAGVTQSPTHLIKTRGQQVTLRCSPISGHKSVSWYQQVLGQGPQFIFQYYEKEERGRGNFPDRFSARQFPNYSSELNVNALLLGDSALYLCASSRAYRDSYEQYFGPGTRLTVT.

The CDR3 nucleotides read TGTGCCAGCAGAACCCACATGAACACTGAAGCTTTCTTT. Translation gives CASRTHMNTEAFF. The gene calls are TRBV28 and TRBJ1-1; D is unresolved. Germline V gives CDR1 MDHEN, CDR2 SYDVKM. The CDR3 runs 13 residues. Trimming took 6 bases from V and 0 from J, leaving 8 bases between them. The variable domain in full, with the rest retrieved from reference TRBV28 and TRBJ1-1, is DVKVTQSSRYLVKRTGEKVFLECVQDMDHENMFWYRQDPGLGLRLIYFSYDVKMKEKGDIPEGYSVSREKKERFSLILESASTNQTSMYLCASRTHMNTEAFFGQGTRLTVV.

In this sample, this clone turned up once. V usage is TRBV6-1 and J usage is TRBJ2-1, with 10 bases matching TRBD1. V was pared by 2 bases and J by 9 bases, with 7 bases of the junction left unmatched. Germline V gives CDR1 MNHNS, CDR2 SASEGT. The CDR3 runs to 15 residues. In DNA, the CDR3 is TGTGCCAGCAGTGAAATGACAGGGGGCATAGGTGAGCAGTTCTTC. This codes for CASSEMTGGIGEQFF.

V is TRBV5-6 and J is TRBJ1-6; D is uncertain. CDR1 SGHDT and CDR2 YYEEEE come from the germline V gene. V dropped 0 bases and J dropped 0 bases, with 7 bases sitting between them. The CDR3 extends over 16 amino acids. The CDR3: CASSLDRSSYNSPLHF. The CDR3 nucleotides are TGTGCCAGCAGCTTGGACCGGAGCTCCTATAATTCACCCCTCCACTTT.

This clone appeared a single time. The chain carries TRBV27 and TRBJ2-7; no reliable D call. Trimming took 4 bases from V and 0 from J, leaving 13 bases between them. This CDR3 comprises 15 residues. In germline, CDR1 is MNHEY, CDR2 SMNVEV (reference sequence). CDR3 coding DNA: TGTGCCAGCAGTTCTCCAGAGCGCCCCTCCTACGAGCAGTACTTC. Amino acids: CASSSPERPSYEQYF.

The chain combines TRBV5-1 with TRBJ1-1, with 8 positions matching TRBD1. Germline V CDR1 and CDR2: SGHRS, YFSETQ. This CDR3 has 17 residues. Unmatched junction bases numbered 8, after V lost 0 bases and J lost 1 base. In nucleotides, the CDR3 is TGCGCCAGCAGCTTGGGAATTAGACAGGGGCAGAACACTGAAGCTTTCTTT. This encodes CASSLGIRQGQNTEAFF.

This clone is a singleton in its sample. V gene TRBV28 combines with J gene TRBJ2-7; 9 bases are shared with TRBD1. Germline values: CDR1 MDHEN, CDR2 SYDVKM. Losses at the gene ends were 9 bases for V and 4 bases for J; bases not matched to a gene: 13. The CDR3 extends over 15 amino acids. CDR3 amino acids: CASGPQGQGRYEQYF. The CDR3 DNA sequence: TGTGCCAGTGGGCCTCAGGGACAGGGCCGATACGAGCAGTACTTC.

This clone was picked up a small number of times. The rearrangement links TRBV28 to TRBJ1-4, with 7 bases identical to TRBD1. V lost 3 bases and J lost 0; bases outside the gene matches: 7. CDR3 length: 17 amino acids. Germline V gene lookup returns CDR1 MDHEN and CDR2 SYDVKM. The CDR3 reads CASSFFQGVSTNEKLFF. The CDR3 DNA reads TGTGCCAGCAGTTTCTTCCAGGGGGTATCAACTAATGAAAAACTGTTTTTT.

V gene TRBV12-5 combines with J gene TRBJ2-7; 9 bases are shared with TRBD1. The length of the CDR3 is 13 residues. Germline V CDR1 and CDR2: LGHNT, FRNRAP. Trimming removed 10 bases from V and 6 bases from J; junction bases left unmatched: 10. In nucleotides, the CDR3 is TGTGCTACCCAAATCGGGACAGGGACCGAGCAGTACTTC. It translates to CATQIGTGTEQYF.

This chain connects TRBV7-9 to TRBJ2-3, with 7 positions matching TRBD2. CDR1 is SEHNR and CDR2 is FQNEAQ in the germline V gene (reference sequence). Trimming cost V 6 bases and J 2 bases; bases outside gene matches: 5. CDR3 size: 14 residues. CDR3 sequence reads: CASSQRGITDTQYF. The CDR3 coding sequence is TGTGCCAGCAGTCAGCGGGGAATCACAGATACGCAGTATTTT.

The chain uses TRBV5-4 and TRBJ2-5; 14 bases are shared with TRBD2. The CDR3 sequence is 17 residues long. Germline trimming cut 4 bases from V and 4 bases from J; bases unmatched to any gene: 9. Germline CDR1 SGHNT, CDR2 YYREEE (reference sequence). The CDR3 DNA reads as TGTGCCAGCAGCCCCGGGACTAGCGGGGGCTACGGAGAGACCCAGTACTTC. It specifies CASSPGTSGGYGETQYF.

This chain joins TRBV11-2 and TRBJ2-3, with TRBD2 as a possible D gene (6 bases). The CDR3 sequence is 15 residues long. Trimming cost V 5 bases and J 0 bases, with 12 bases left between them. Germline V gene sequence: CDR1 SGHAT, CDR2 FQNNGV. CDR3 protein: CASSGGVGSTDTQYF. The CDR3 nucleotides read TGTGCCAGCAGCGGAGGGGTTGGGAGCACAGATACGCAGTATTTT.

This chain connects TRBV5-4 to TRBJ1-5; D may be TRBD1 (5 bases). V lost 0 bases and J lost 6, with 10 bases in between. The CDR3 sequence is 14 residues long. CDR1 and CDR2 from the germline V gene are SGHNT and YYREEE (reference sequence). The CDR3 spells CASSLEGPGQPQHF. The CDR3 DNA follows: TGTGCCAGCAGCTTGGAGGGGCCCGGTCAGCCCCAGCATTTT.

The chain uses TRBV28 and TRBJ1-6; 8 positions agree with TRBD1. This CDR3 is built from 15 residues. Per germline, CDR1 MDHEN and CDR2 SYDVKM. V lost 5 bases, J lost 9 bases, and 9 bases stayed unmatched. CDR3 DNA: TGTGCCAGCAGTCGACAGGGGATAAGTGCTTCACCCCTCCACTTT. Residues: CASSRQGISASPLHF.

The gene calls are TRBV4-2 and TRBJ1-1; no definite D call. Trimming took off 3 bases at V and 8 bases at J, with 13 bases between the two ends. The CDR3 contains 13 residues. Germline V gene data show CDR1 as LGHNA and CDR2 as YNFKEQ. The CDR3 nucleotides are TGTGCCAGCAGCCATGACTCCCGGGTCGAAGCTTTCTTT. It codes for CASSHDSRVEAFF.

The chain joins TRBV7-9 to TRBJ1-2; 9 nucleotides match TRBD1. Trimming took 5 bases from V and 3 from J; bases not matched to a gene: 1. The CDR3 runs 13 residues. Germline CDR1 reads SEHNR; CDR2 reads FQNEAQ (reference sequence). CDR3 bases: TGTGCCAGCAGCCGGACAGGGGACTATGGCTACACCTTC. Translated: CASSRTGDYGYTF.

The rearrangement joins TRBV29-1 to TRBJ2-3, with TRBD1 as a possible D gene (5 bases). This CDR3 region has 15 residues. CDR1 SQVTM and CDR2 ANQGSEA come from the germline V gene. Trimming shortened V by 2 bases and J by 1 base, and 13 bases separated the two germline ends. The CDR3 region has the DNA TGCAGCGTTGAAAGTAGGGGCGAGGGCACAGATACGCAGTATTTT. Protein: CSVESRGEGTDTQYF.

Concerning this clone: This specimen includes other DNA sequences encoding the same CDR3. The rearrangement links TRBV7-3 to TRBJ1-1, with 7 positions matching TRBD1. Germline V gives CDR1 SGHTA, CDR2 FQGTGA. The V and J ends lost 5 bases and 11 bases, in that order; junction bases with no gene match: 5. The CDR3 extends over 11 amino acids. The CDR3: CASSPGTEAFF. CDR3 coding DNA: TGTGCCAGCAGCCCCGGGACAGAGGCTTTCTTT.

This clone was counted a few times. This sequence joins TRBV5-1 and TRBJ2-1; 7 bases line up with TRBD1. CDR3 length: 15 residues. V lost 4 bases, J lost 0 bases, and 4 bases stayed unmatched. Germline CDR1 SGHRS, CDR2 YFSETQ. In DNA form, the CDR3 reads TGCGCCAGCAGCCGGGACAGCCTCTCCTACAATGAGCAGTTCTTC. Encoded protein: CASSRDSLSYNEQFF.